This TCR beta chain was retrieved from a study of Tregs in tolerant kidney transplant recipients. Points from the study as a whole: No direct test of biological reproducibility was done here.

This CDR3 is built from 18 residues. CDR1 and CDR2 (germline): MGHDK, SYGVNS. Germline trimming cut 4 bases from V and 1 base from J; bases unmatched to any gene: 10. Clones were sequenced by immunoSEQ multiplex PCR, and TCRdb holds only the in-frame ones, with some missing. The sample shows 95,000 or so clones, over 85% of them seen only once. On this clone itself: As yet, its antigen is unknown.

The nonmyeloablative bone marrow transplants came from related graft donors, with transient mixed chimerism. Unstimulated regulatory T cells (CD4+CD25+CD127-), CD4+CD25- non-regulatory cells, CD4 and CD8 cells were FACS-sorted from thawed PBMCs. The chain combines TRBV25-1 with TRBJ1-1, with 12 bases that match TRBD1. Here the sequenced sample was CD4+ T cells from blood (PBMCs), taken 12 months after the transplant. This TCR derives from a human patient who received a combined kidney and bone marrow transplant. The graft donor may have given rise to some T cells. CDR3 sequence reads: CASSGRVGTGGRNTEAFF. The CDR3 DNA reads TGTGCCAGCAGTGGAAGGGTGGGGACAGGGGGCCGGAACACTGAAGCTTTCTTT.